The T cell receptor beta chain described here comes from a study of memory CD4+ T cells and cytomegalovirus serostatus. Findings and caveats of the study: Repertoires predicted CMV serostatus with median bootstrapped AUC of roughly 0.96. Of under 200 reported CMV TCRbeta sequences, some 67 were found in memory CD4+ repertoires.

The CDR3 covers 15 residues. The V gene's germline CDR1 is LNHDA and CDR2 SQIVND (reference sequence). V shed 6 bases and J 0 bases; nucleotides not matched to a gene: 4. The sort gate was single viable CD3+CD4+CD8-CD45RO+ cells for memory CD4+ T cells. Positive selection with CD4 microbeads enriched total CD4+ T cells. On this clone itself: Its cognate antigen is unknown.

The repertoire was sequenced with immunoSEQ multiplex PCR; TCRdb's copy has only in-frame clones and lacks some. The table lists tens of thousands of clones, about 81% of them singletons. The J gene is TRBJ1-2, the V gene TRBV19; 10 nucleotides align to TRBD1. This TCR came from an adult in good health and CMV-seronegative. Sequences were obtained from memory CD4+ T cells from blood. This CDR3 is CASSKGQGANYGYTF. In DNA form, the CDR3 reads TGTGCCAGTAGCAAAGGACAGGGGGCTAACTATGGCTACACCTTC.